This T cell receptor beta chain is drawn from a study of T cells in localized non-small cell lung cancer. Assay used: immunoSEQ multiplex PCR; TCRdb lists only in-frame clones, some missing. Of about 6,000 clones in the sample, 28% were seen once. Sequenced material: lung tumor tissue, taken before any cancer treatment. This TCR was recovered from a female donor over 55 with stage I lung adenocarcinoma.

CDR3 in amino acids: CASSLDTSGSDTQYF. Written as DNA, the CDR3 is TGTGCCAGCAGCTTAGATACCTCTGGCTCAGATACGCAGTATTTT. The chain couples TRBV11-3 to TRBJ2-3; D is undetermined. CDR1 and CDR2 from the germline V gene are SGHNT and YENEEA. The CDR3 runs to 15 residues. The V end was cut by 0 bases, the J end by 4 bases, with 11 bases between.